This TCR beta chain derives from a study of long-term antiretroviral therapy in people with HIV (dated by TCRdb to 2022 to 2024). Looking at the study overall: The earliest samples were collected roughly a decade before the 2015 WHO recommendation for immediate ART, at a time when ART was usually postponed until CD4 counts fell. This retrospective serial study examined whether starting ART and sustained HIV suppression were associated with changes in the composition and diversity of the TRB repertoire in peripheral blood. A total of some 200 cryopreserved PBMC samples came from approximately 30 adults with confirmed HIV infection and were collected serially over a mean of approximately 6 years (range 1-12). Among the 30 or so participants with HIV, about 11 were female. No cross-contamination during QIAcube processing turned up in test extractions that ran a monoclonal T-cell line alongside around 32 polyclonal samples. Summary of the overall study and its limitations: At every time point, the repertoire was dominated by expanded TRB clones first identified before ART initiation, although this dominance fluctuated and, in many PLHIV, declined after ART. A significant increase in TRB diversity was found to be associated with ART initiation, although TRB diversity was observed to remain significantly below that of transplant donor controls even after long-term ART. Inferences about post-ART repertoire changes are limited because no data were available on ART adherence, viral resistance or therapy changes. Limited PBMC availability meant only the TCR beta chain was sequenced, without alpha chain pairing. Because pre-ART samples had limited cell numbers, unsorted PBMC were profiled rather than sorted CD4+ and CD8+ T cells. HIV repertoires had narrower CDR3 length ranges than controls, and the network structure suggested an antigen-experienced repertoire that shifted only slightly toward naive after ART. Samples dated from about 2004 to 2017, and the ART regimens used may be less effective than current ones.

Concerning this clone itself: Its specific antigen is unknown. Per-base qualities were not stored, and no clone one base away is much larger.

The immunoSEQ hsTCRB v3.0 assay was used at survey level resolution to sequence the TRB variable region. The target sequencing depth for TRB was about 40,000-50,000 T-cell genomes per sample. Pooled TRB libraries were sequenced on an Illumina MiSeq with a v3 150-cycle kit. The study's own analysis went as follows. Repertoire analysis ran in R within a reproducible Nextflow workflow covering QC, data transformation and analysis. Custom analyses were implemented in LymphoSeq2, an R package for AIRR-Seq data exploration. A handful of samples that produced fewer than 5000 total TRB sequences were removed, so under 200 HIV repertoires were analyzed. Of the roughly 180 retained HIV repertoires, almost 60 were collected before and more than 120 after ART initiation. Repertoires were downsampled to 5000 TRB nucleotide sequences, and summary statistics were averaged over 100 downsampling iterations. Only TRB sequences with CDR3 regions of at least seven amino acids were retained for analysis. Diversity was assessed using a clonality score derived from Shannon entropy and using the Gini coefficient. In the repertoire networks, any two of the top 5000 CDR3 amino acid sequences were linked whenever the two sequences differed by an edit distance of one. GLIPH2 predicted antigen specificity groups and MHC restriction for TRB CDR3 amino acid sequences. Known CMV, EBV, HIV or tissue antigen associations were flagged by matching CDR3 amino acid sequences against VDJdb and McPAS-TCR. Pre-ART, post-ART and control groups were compared with Wilcoxon signed-rank tests and Holm-Bonferroni correction. TCRdb carries this immuneACCESS record with in-frame sequences only. Its versions omit some clonotypes, under half of them owing to an unresolved V gene in the studies checked, with the rest unexplained. That table supplies the V and J calls and clone size; D and trimming were determined from the DNA. Within this sample are some 27,000 clones, with 65% to 85% of them counted one time only. The biggest ten clones account for 6.2% of the sample.

Inclusion was restricted to participants for whom at least one PBMC sample before ART initiation and at least two post-ART samples were available. Treatment was received in the United States of America by all participants with HIV. Before DNA extraction, cryopreserved samples containing about 0.9-11 million PBMC were thawed and washed. At the time of the earliest PBMC sample, participants with HIV were aged between about 23 and 55 years. Each participant contributed PBMC samples from 1-4 timepoints before ART initiation and 2-8 timepoints after ART initiation, with a median of 7 samples. For every participant, serial HIV viral load, CD4+ T-cell count, ART history and demographic data were obtained. Genomic DNA was extracted from unsorted PBMC with a Qiagen kit on a QIAcube, with processing performed in batches of 12 samples. The germline V gene yields MGHDK for CDR1 and SYGVNS for CDR2. The CDR3 spans 14 residues, from the cysteine through the phenylalanine. Solely the CDR3 DNA is kept, with 42 bases framed from the first base. Trimming removed 4 bases from V and 4 bases from J; the gene matches leave 5 bases unexplained.

Sequencing used unsorted PBMCs, obtained 0.4 years after starting antiretroviral therapy. The rearranged segments are TRBV25-1 and TRBJ1-2, with 8 central nucleotides matching TRBD1. This TCR was recovered from a man younger than 35 with HIV. The nucleotides are TGTGCCAGCAGTGCCTCAGGGGGCGCCTATGGCTACACCTTC. The encoded protein is CASSASGGAYGYTF.